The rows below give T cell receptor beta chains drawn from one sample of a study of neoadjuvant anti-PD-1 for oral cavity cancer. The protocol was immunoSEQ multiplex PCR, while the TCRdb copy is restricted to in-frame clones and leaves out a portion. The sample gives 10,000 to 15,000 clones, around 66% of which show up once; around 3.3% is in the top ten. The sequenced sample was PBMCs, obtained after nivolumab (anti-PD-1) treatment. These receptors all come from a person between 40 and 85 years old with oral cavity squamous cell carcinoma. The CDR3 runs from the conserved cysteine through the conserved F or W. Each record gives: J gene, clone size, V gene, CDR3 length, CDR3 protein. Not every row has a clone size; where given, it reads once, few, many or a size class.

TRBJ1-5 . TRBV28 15 CASMIWGNGNQPQHF
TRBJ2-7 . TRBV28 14 CASSFYGGRYEQYF
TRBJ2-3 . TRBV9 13 CASSPTRGDTQYF
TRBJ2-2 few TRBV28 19 CASSFPGLAGGPNTGELFF
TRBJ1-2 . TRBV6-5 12 CASSRQGNGYTF
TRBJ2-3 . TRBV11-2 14 CASSILIGTDTQYF
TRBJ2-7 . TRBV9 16 CASSVVGSSGTHEQYF
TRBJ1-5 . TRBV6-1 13 CASSSLYNQPQHF
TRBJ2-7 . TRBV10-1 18 CASSESVLEGTGAYEQYF
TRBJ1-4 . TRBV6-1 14 CAITPRTANEKLFF
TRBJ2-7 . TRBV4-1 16 CASSQDPELGTAKQYF
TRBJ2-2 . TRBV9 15 CASSVAGVNTGELFF
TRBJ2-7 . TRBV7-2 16 CASSLLAGGSPYEQYF
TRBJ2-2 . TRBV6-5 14 CASSSQGGAGELFF
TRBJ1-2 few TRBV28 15 CASLTTGGFYYGYTF
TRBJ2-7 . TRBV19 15 CASTMGRGSFHEQYF
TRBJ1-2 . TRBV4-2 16 CASSQDYGQGGYGYTF
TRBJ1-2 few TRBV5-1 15 CASSLGQPANYGYTF